Listed below are T cell receptor beta chains from one sample, sequenced in a study of shared clonotypes between healthy human individuals. Sequencing used immunoSEQ multiplex PCR; TCRdb keeps in-frame clones, though not all of them. The sample consists of around 1.9 million clones, approximately 94% of them appearing once. The sample taken for sequencing was naive CD8+ T cells from PBMCs. The origin of the receptors is a young man in good health. Some clones in this sample may be carry-over from other donors' samples. CDR3s include the opening cysteine and the closing phenylalanine or tryptophan. The order of the fields is CDR3 DNA, CDR3 protein, clone size, D gene, V gene, J gene. D genes are given only for firm matches. Clone size is not always given. Where it is, it says once, few, many or a class for expanded clones.

cdr3_nt: TGTGCCAGCAGCCAAGAGGCCGGGGAGACCCAGTACTTC
cdr3_aa: CASSQEAGETQYF
clone_size: NA
d_call: NA
v_call: TRBV4-2
j_call: TRBJ2-5

cdr3_nt: TGTGCCAGCAGTTCACCCAAGGAGGGGAGCCCCTACAATGAGCAGTTCTTC
cdr3_aa: CASSSPKEGSPYNEQFF
clone_size: NA
d_call: NA
v_call: TRBV28
j_call: TRBJ2-1

cdr3_nt: TGTGCCAGCAGTTTAGGGACAGCTCAAGAGACCCAGTACTTC
cdr3_aa: CASSLGTAQETQYF
clone_size: NA
d_call: TRBD1
v_call: TRBV6-5
j_call: TRBJ2-5

cdr3_nt: TGTGCCAGCTCACCAAACGGGCTTGAGCAGTTCTTC
cdr3_aa: CASSPNGLEQFF
clone_size: NA
d_call: NA
v_call: TRBV18
j_call: TRBJ2-1

cdr3_nt: TGTGCCAGCAGTCTAGGAGGGGACGGGGCCAATCAGCCCCAGCATTTT
cdr3_aa: CASSLGGDGANQPQHF
clone_size: NA
d_call: NA
v_call: TRBV27
j_call: TRBJ1-5

cdr3_nt: TGCAGCGTTGTAAGGGACGGGGGGGATACGCAGTATTTT
cdr3_aa: CSVVRDGGDTQYF
clone_size: NA
d_call: TRBD2
v_call: TRBV29-1
j_call: TRBJ2-3

cdr3_nt: TGTGCCAGCAGTTTCAACCCCGGGACTAGCCGGGTCAATGAGCAGTTCTTC
cdr3_aa: CASSFNPGTSRVNEQFF
clone_size: once
d_call: TRBD2
v_call: TRBV27
j_call: TRBJ2-1

cdr3_nt: TGTGCCAGCAGCGGACGAGGGGACAGGGAGTGGGAGACCCAGTACTTC
cdr3_aa: CASSGRGDREWETQYF
clone_size: NA
d_call: TRBD1
v_call: TRBV9
j_call: TRBJ2-5

cdr3_nt: TGTGCCAGCAGCTTAGTTCAGGCGGGAGGGTTGATCCACGATGAGCAGTTCTTC
cdr3_aa: CASSLVQAGGLIHDEQFF
clone_size: once
d_call: TRBD2
v_call: TRBV7-6
j_call: TRBJ2-1

cdr3_nt: TGTGCCAGCACCAACAGGGGACTGAACACTGAAGCTTTCTTT
cdr3_aa: CASTNRGLNTEAFF
clone_size: NA
d_call: TRBD1
v_call: TRBV7-9
j_call: TRBJ1-1

cdr3_nt: TGTGCCAGTAGTATTGGGGACCGAACGCTCGAGCAGTACTTC
cdr3_aa: CASSIGDRTLEQYF
clone_size: NA
d_call: NA
v_call: TRBV19
j_call: TRBJ2-7

cdr3_nt: TGTGCCAGCAGCCCCTCTAACCCGGGACTACCCAGCGCCGGGGAGCTGTTTTTT
cdr3_aa: CASSPSNPGLPSAGELFF
clone_size: NA
d_call: TRBD2
v_call: TRBV7-8
j_call: TRBJ2-2

cdr3_nt: TGCGCCAGCAGCCAAAGGACTAGCAGTTATTACGAGCAGTACTTC
cdr3_aa: CASSQRTSSYYEQYF
clone_size: NA
d_call: TRBD2
v_call: TRBV4-1
j_call: TRBJ2-7

cdr3_nt: TGTGCCAGCAGCGTCCTCTCCGGAAATGAGCAGTTCTTC
cdr3_aa: CASSVLSGNEQFF
clone_size: NA
d_call: NA
v_call: TRBV9
j_call: TRBJ2-1

cdr3_nt: TGTGCCAGCAGCGCAGGGGCGCTCTTCATGAACACTGAAGCTTTCTTT
cdr3_aa: CASSAGALFMNTEAFF
clone_size: few
d_call: NA
v_call: TRBV7-9
j_call: TRBJ1-1

cdr3_nt: TGTGCCAGCAGGCTCTCACAGGGGTTATCCGGAAACACCATATATTTT
cdr3_aa: CASRLSQGLSGNTIYF
clone_size: NA
d_call: TRBD1
v_call: TRBV2
j_call: TRBJ1-3

cdr3_nt: TGTGCCGTGACCCGGACAGGGGACGCCTACGAGCAGTACTTC
cdr3_aa: CAVTRTGDAYEQYF
clone_size: NA
d_call: TRBD1
v_call: TRBV28
j_call: TRBJ2-7

cdr3_nt: TGTGCCAGCAGCCTAGAGAGGACAGGTCTGTACGAGCAGTACTTC
cdr3_aa: CASSLERTGLYEQYF
clone_size: once
d_call: TRBD1
v_call: TRBV11-3
j_call: TRBJ2-7

cdr3_nt: TGTGCCAGCAGTTTATTCCGGACAGGGGGACTACCAGATACGCAGTATTTT
cdr3_aa: CASSLFRTGGLPDTQYF
clone_size: NA
d_call: TRBD1
v_call: TRBV27
j_call: TRBJ2-3

cdr3_nt: TGTGCCAGCAGCCTCCGAGGACTAGCGCTCAATGAGCAGTTCTTC
cdr3_aa: CASSLRGLALNEQFF
clone_size: once
d_call: TRBD2
v_call: TRBV9
j_call: TRBJ2-1

cdr3_nt: TGTGCCAGCAGCGCCTCGGGGCCGCTCACCGGGGAGCTGTTTTTT
cdr3_aa: CASSASGPLTGELFF
clone_size: NA
d_call: NA
v_call: TRBV9
j_call: TRBJ2-2

cdr3_nt: TGTGCCAGCAGCTTAGATAATGAGGGAGCCTACAATGAGCAGTTCTTC
cdr3_aa: CASSLDNEGAYNEQFF
clone_size: NA
d_call: NA
v_call: TRBV11-2
j_call: TRBJ2-1

cdr3_nt: TGTGCCAGCAGCTACTCGACAGGGGCTACAGATACGCAGTATTTT
cdr3_aa: CASSYSTGATDTQYF
clone_size: NA
d_call: TRBD1
v_call: TRBV7-9
j_call: TRBJ2-3

cdr3_nt: TGTGCCAGCAGCCAAGGAAGGGCTGCCCCCTACAATGAGCAGTTCTTC
cdr3_aa: CASSQGRAAPYNEQFF
clone_size: NA
d_call: NA
v_call: TRBV6-6
j_call: TRBJ2-1

cdr3_nt: TGTGCCAGCACCGCGACCACTAGCAATCAGCCCCAGCATTTT
cdr3_aa: CASTATTSNQPQHF
clone_size: NA
d_call: NA
v_call: TRBV6-1
j_call: TRBJ1-5

cdr3_nt: TGCGCCAGCAGCCCGGGATTCACCTCCGGCGGACTAGCGCAAGAGACCCAGTACTTC
cdr3_aa: CASSPGFTSGGLAQETQYF
clone_size: NA
d_call: TRBD2
v_call: TRBV5-1
j_call: TRBJ2-5

cdr3_nt: TGTGCCAGTAGTACCCGGGTCCCAGGGACCGGGGAGCTGTTTTTT
cdr3_aa: CASSTRVPGTGELFF
clone_size: NA
d_call: NA
v_call: TRBV19
j_call: TRBJ2-2

cdr3_nt: TGTGCCAGCAGTTACTCGGGCGAGTTCTACGAGCAGTACTTC
cdr3_aa: CASSYSGEFYEQYF
clone_size: NA
d_call: NA
v_call: TRBV6-6
j_call: TRBJ2-7

cdr3_nt: TGCGCCAGCAGCCGCACGGTGGGCTTCGGCGAGCAGTACTTC
cdr3_aa: CASSRTVGFGEQYF
clone_size: once
d_call: NA
v_call: TRBV4-1
j_call: TRBJ2-7

cdr3_nt: TGTGCCAGCAGCTTGGGGAGGGGGGTCGCGGCCAACGTCCTGACTTTC
cdr3_aa: CASSLGRGVAANVLTF
clone_size: NA
d_call: NA
v_call: TRBV9
j_call: TRBJ2-6

cdr3_nt: TGTGCCAGCAGCTTAGAGGCAGGCTACACCGGGGAGCTGTTTTTT
cdr3_aa: CASSLEAGYTGELFF
clone_size: once
d_call: NA
v_call: TRBV7-2
j_call: TRBJ2-2

cdr3_nt: TGTGCCAGCAGTCAAGGCACAGAGTCTGGAAACACCATATATTTT
cdr3_aa: CASSQGTESGNTIYF
clone_size: NA
d_call: NA
v_call: TRBV7-9
j_call: TRBJ1-3

cdr3_nt: TGTGCCAGCACCCCCTACTCGACTAGCGGGCTCTACACTGAGCAGTTCTTC
cdr3_aa: CASTPYSTSGLYTEQFF
clone_size: NA
d_call: TRBD2
v_call: TRBV28
j_call: TRBJ2-1

cdr3_nt: TGTGCCAGCAGCCAAGATGTGGACAGGGGGCTCGTGCAGTACTTC
cdr3_aa: CASSQDVDRGLVQYF
clone_size: NA
d_call: TRBD1
v_call: TRBV4-2
j_call: TRBJ2-7

cdr3_nt: TGTGCCACCAGCAGTAGACAGGATGAAAAACTGTTTTTT
cdr3_aa: CATSSRQDEKLFF
clone_size: once
d_call: NA
v_call: TRBV15
j_call: TRBJ1-4

cdr3_nt: TGCGCCAGCAGCCAGCCCGGGACAGGCCTCAATGAGCAGTTCTTC
cdr3_aa: CASSQPGTGLNEQFF
clone_size: NA
d_call: TRBD1
v_call: TRBV4-1
j_call: TRBJ2-1

cdr3_nt: TGTGCCAGCAGCTTAGCCAGCGGCGCAGGCGAGCAGTACTTC
cdr3_aa: CASSLASGAGEQYF
clone_size: NA
d_call: NA
v_call: TRBV7-8
j_call: TRBJ2-7

cdr3_nt: TGCAGCGTTGAAGGTTTAGGCTATGGCTACACCTTC
cdr3_aa: CSVEGLGYGYTF
clone_size: NA
d_call: NA
v_call: TRBV29-1
j_call: TRBJ1-2

cdr3_nt: TGCAGCGTTGAAGGCGGATACGAGCAGTACTTC
cdr3_aa: CSVEGGYEQYF
clone_size: NA
d_call: NA
v_call: TRBV29-1
j_call: TRBJ2-7

cdr3_nt: TGCAGCGTTGAAGGGGGCCAGAGGCCCTACGAGCAGTACTTC
cdr3_aa: CSVEGGQRPYEQYF
clone_size: once
d_call: NA
v_call: TRBV29-1
j_call: TRBJ2-7

cdr3_nt: TGTGCCAGCAGCTTCAGGGGGCGCAATCAGCCCCAGCATTTT
cdr3_aa: CASSFRGRNQPQHF
clone_size: NA
d_call: TRBD1
v_call: TRBV5-8
j_call: TRBJ1-5

cdr3_nt: TGTGCCAGCAGGGGACTAGCTGAGGCCTACGAGCAGTACTTC
cdr3_aa: CASRGLAEAYEQYF
clone_size: NA
d_call: TRBD2
v_call: TRBV6-5
j_call: TRBJ2-7

cdr3_nt: TGTGCCAGCAGCACCAGGGACAGGGGGCGCGGGAGCACAGATACGCAGTATTTT
cdr3_aa: CASSTRDRGRGSTDTQYF
clone_size: NA
d_call: TRBD1
v_call: TRBV13
j_call: TRBJ2-3

cdr3_nt: TGTGCCACCAGCAGCCTCCCTGGTCCCAATGAGCAGTTCTTC
cdr3_aa: CATSSLPGPNEQFF
clone_size: NA
d_call: NA
v_call: TRBV15
j_call: TRBJ2-1

cdr3_nt: TGTGCCAGCAGCCCCATCGGACAGGGTTATATCTACGAGCAGTACTTC
cdr3_aa: CASSPIGQGYIYEQYF
clone_size: NA
d_call: TRBD1
v_call: TRBV7-9
j_call: TRBJ2-7

cdr3_nt: TGTGCCATCAGTGAAAGGACAGGATACATCAGTGGAGATACGCAGTATTTT
cdr3_aa: CAISERTGYISGDTQYF
clone_size: NA
d_call: TRBD1
v_call: TRBV10-3
j_call: TRBJ2-3

cdr3_nt: TGTGCCAGCAGCCTTGGGGGCGGGAGTACGGATGAGCAGTTCTTC
cdr3_aa: CASSLGGGSTDEQFF
clone_size: NA
d_call: NA
v_call: TRBV6-6
j_call: TRBJ2-1

cdr3_nt: TGTGCCAGCAGACAACAGGGAACGCCCTACGAGCAGTACTTC
cdr3_aa: CASRQQGTPYEQYF
clone_size: NA
d_call: NA
v_call: TRBV7-2
j_call: TRBJ2-7

cdr3_nt: TGTGCCAGCGGATTATATACAGGGGACCAACTTACTAACTATGGCTACACCTTC
cdr3_aa: CASGLYTGDQLTNYGYTF
clone_size: NA
d_call: TRBD1
v_call: TRBV9
j_call: TRBJ1-2

cdr3_nt: TGTGCCAGCAGCTTACTCCCAACCGGGACGTGGGTCCACGAGCAGTACTTC
cdr3_aa: CASSLLPTGTWVHEQYF
clone_size: NA
d_call: NA
v_call: TRBV7-9
j_call: TRBJ2-7

cdr3_nt: TGTGCCAGCAGCTGGGGGTTGACAGGCCCTGGAGGGCCCCAGCATTTT
cdr3_aa: CASSWGLTGPGGPQHF
clone_size: NA
d_call: NA
v_call: TRBV5-6
j_call: TRBJ1-5

cdr3_nt: TGTGCCAGCAGCCTACCCTCGAGGACAGGGACCTACGAGCAGTACTTC
cdr3_aa: CASSLPSRTGTYEQYF
clone_size: NA
d_call: TRBD1
v_call: TRBV7-9
j_call: TRBJ2-7

cdr3_nt: TGTGCCAGCAGCCCGGGACAGTACAATGAGCAGTTCTTC
cdr3_aa: CASSPGQYNEQFF
clone_size: NA
d_call: TRBD1
v_call: TRBV5-6
j_call: TRBJ2-1

cdr3_nt: TGTGCCAGCAGGCCAAGCTCCTACGAGCAGTACTTC
cdr3_aa: CASRPSSYEQYF
clone_size: NA
d_call: NA
v_call: TRBV7-9
j_call: TRBJ2-7

cdr3_nt: TGTGCCAGCAGTTTACATACGATAGCGGGAGGGCCGGGAGATACGCAGTATTTT
cdr3_aa: CASSLHTIAGGPGDTQYF
clone_size: NA
d_call: TRBD2
v_call: TRBV27
j_call: TRBJ2-3

cdr3_nt: TGTGCCAGCAGCCAATTCCGGGACGACGCGTACCAAGAGACCCAGTACTTC
cdr3_aa: CASSQFRDDAYQETQYF
clone_size: NA
d_call: NA
v_call: TRBV14
j_call: TRBJ2-5